This TCR beta chain comes out of a study of blood T cell repertoires in COVID-19. Only in-frame clones appear in the TCRdb table, and some are missing; sequencing was by immunoSEQ multiplex PCR. The repertoire holds a few hundred thousand clones, with 70% to 90% as singletons. Germline CDR1 reads SGDLS; CDR2 reads YYNGEE. This CDR3 is built from 14 residues. Trimming left V 4 bases short and J 7 bases short, with 14 bases between. This clone was observed many times. The sample consisted of PBMCs or T cells enriched from blood (not recorded which). The TCR comes from a man aged 35 to 55 who had recovered from COVID-19. The gene calls are TRBV9 and TRBJ1-4; perhaps TRBD1 as D (6 bases). Here the CDR3 DNA reads TGTGCCAGCAGCCCCAGGGGTAAGGGTGAAAAACTGTTTTTT. As protein: CASSPRGKGEKLFF.